The 29 T cell receptor beta chains in this list originate from one sample, sequenced in a study of patients and donors after allogeneic stem cell transplantation. TCRdb ran MiXCR on the RT-PCR reads and lists one entry per CDR3 protein. The profile shows roughly 880,000 distinct CDR3 sequences, under 20% of them singletons. Sample: blood, either unsorted or a sorted T cell fraction (not recorded which). The receptors originated from a human donor who was either an allogeneic HSCT recipient or a stem cell or donor lymphocyte infusion donor (not recorded which). It is not recorded whose cells these are; they may come from a transplant donor.

V gene TRBV20-1 combines with J gene TRBJ2-5, with a weak D call TRBD2 (6 bases). V lost 3 bases, J lost 4 bases, and 18 bases lay in between. Germline V gives CDR1 DFQATT, CDR2 SNEGSKA (reference sequence). CDR3 length: 15 residues. CDR3 protein: CSASLLEGLGETQYF. For the CDR3, the DNA is TGCAGTGCTAGTCTATTGGAGGGGCTAGGAGAGACCCAGTACTTC.

This clonotype was recorded a few times. V gene TRBV3-1 combines with J gene TRBJ2-5; D unclear. V shed 0 bases and J shed 5 bases, with 16 bases lying between them. From germline, CDR1 is LGHDT and CDR2 YNNKEL (reference sequence). The CDR3 runs to 16 residues. CDR3 DNA: TGTGCCAGCAGCCAAGAGTTCGGTCTTCCGCGCGAGACCCAGTACTTC. Translation gives CASSQEFGLPRETQYF.

This clonotype was observed a few times. V usage is TRBV7-3 and J usage is TRBJ2-7, with D perhaps matching TRBD2 (6 bases). The CDR3 spans 13 residues. The germline V gene encodes CDR1 SGHTA and CDR2 FQGTGA. V lost 2 bases, J lost 3 bases, and 8 bases lay in between. The CDR3 DNA reads as TGTGCCAGCAGCTTAGGGAGGTTCTACGAGCAGTACTTC. Translated: CASSLGRFYEQYF.

This clonotype was detected only a few times. This chain joins TRBV7-2 and TRBJ1-5; perhaps TRBD1 as D (5 bases). Germline CDR1 reads SGHTA; CDR2 reads FQGNSA. Trimming took 1 base from V and 6 from J, leaving 13 bases between them. The CDR3 runs to 15 residues. The CDR3 DNA is TGTGCCAGCAGCTTAGTGGGGGGTAGGGGTCAGCCCCAGCATTTT. This gives the protein CASSLVGGRGQPQHF.

This clonotype came up a few times. V gene TRBV21-1 combines with J gene TRBJ1-6; TRBD1, the table's D call, was not compared with the DNA. TRBV21-1 is noted as a pseudogene. This CDR3 comprises 20 residues. CDR3: CASSKVERQGCRSYNSPLHF. The CDR3 region has the DNA TGTGCCAGCAGCAAAGTTGAGAGACAGGGGTGCCGCTCCTATAATTCACCCCTCCACTTT.

This clonotype was observed a handful of times. The chain is built from TRBV30 and TRBJ1-2; the D is unclear. The CDR3 covers 14 residues. V lost 2 bases and J lost 8, with 18 bases in between. CDR1 and CDR2 from the germline V gene are GTSNPN and SVGIG (reference sequence). In DNA, the CDR3 is TGTGCCTGGAGTTTCAGAGGCAAGAGCGTCGGCTACACCTTC. Translation: CAWSFRGKSVGYTF.

The chain's CDR3 is CSAERFRRGQDEQFF. CDR3 DNA sequence: TGCAGTGCGGAGAGGTTCCGCAGGGGGCAGGATGAGCAGTTCTTC. The V and J genes are TRBV20-1 and TRBJ2-1; 8 positions agree with TRBD1. Unmatched junction bases numbered 15, after V lost 6 bases and J lost 8 bases. The CDR3 consists of 15 residues. The germline CDR1 and CDR2 sequences are DFQATT and SNEGSKA (reference sequence).

V is TRBV19 and J is TRBJ1-2, with D perhaps TRBD1 (5 bases). V lost 8 bases and J lost 3, with 13 bases in between. CDR1 and CDR2 (germline): LNHDA, SQIVND (reference sequence). The CDR3 contains 13 residues. The chain's CDR3 is CASALRGDYGYTF. Written as DNA, the CDR3 is TGTGCCAGTGCCCTCCGGGGGGACTATGGCTACACCTTC.

The chain uses TRBV12-5 and TRBJ2-3; possible D gene TRBD1, 6 bases. CDR1 and CDR2 from the germline V gene are LGHNT and FRNRAP. V shed 5 bases and J shed 0 bases, with 12 bases lying between them. The CDR3 is 15 residues long. Here the CDR3 DNA reads TGTGCTAGTGGTCCAGGGGTCACTAGCACAGATACGCAGTATTTT. It is translated as CASGPGVTSTDTQYF.

This clonotype occurred a few times. The V and J genes are TRBV27 and TRBJ2-3, with 12 bases aligning to TRBD2. Germline V lookup: CDR1 MNHEY, CDR2 SMNVEV (reference sequence). Germline trimming cut 6 bases from V and 3 bases from J; bases unmatched to any gene: 7. CDR3 length: 16 amino acids. CDR3 sequence (DNA): TGTGCCAGCAGGACTAGCGGGGGCTACGGGACAGATACGCAGTATTTT. As protein: CASRTSGGYGTDTQYF.

The chain carries TRBV12-3 or TRBV12-4 and TRBJ2-2; no definite D call. The CDR3 length is 10 residues. V lost 9 bases and J 7 bases, leaving 6 bases between the germline ends. As DNA, the CDR3 is TGTGCCAGTTTTTTCGGGGAGCTGTTTTTT. Translation gives CASFFGELFF.

The chain links TRBV25-1 to TRBJ1-3, with TRBD1 matching 7 bases. In germline, CDR1 is MGHDK, CDR2 SYGVNS. The V and J ends lost 3 bases and 0 bases, in that order; junction bases with no gene match: 5. CDR3 size: 16 residues. DNA for the CDR3: TGTGCCAGCAGTGAGGACAGGTCGGCCTCTGGAAACACCATATATTTT. This codes for CASSEDRSASGNTIYF. Variable domain in full (rest from reference TRBV25-1 and TRBJ1-3): EADIYQTPRYLVIGTGKKITLECSQTMGHDKMYWYQQDPGMELHLIHYSYGVNSTEKGDLSSESTVSRIRTEHFPLTLESARPSHTSQYLCASSEDRSASGNTIYFGEGSWLTVV.

This clonotype occurred many times. This sequence joins TRBV12-3 or TRBV12-4 and TRBJ1-1; the D gene is possibly TRBD1 (6 bases). CDR3 size: 12 residues. Trimming left V 8 bases short and J 2 bases short, with 9 bases between. In DNA, the CDR3 is TGTGCCAGCGGGACACACAACACTGAAGCTTTCTTT. This sequence encodes CASGTHNTEAFF.

The rearrangement joins TRBV24-1 to TRBJ2-2, with 8 bases lining up with TRBD2. The CDR3 consists of 15 residues. Germline V gene data show CDR1 as KGHDR and CDR2 as SFDVKD. After removal of 4 bases from V and 7 bases from J, the junction contained 7 bases not matched to a gene. CDR3 coding DNA: TGTGCCACCAGTGACCCCGGGACTAGGGTCGGGGAGCTGTTTTTT. Translating it yields CATSDPGTRVGELFF.

This clonotype was seen a handful of times. V and J are TRBV20-1 and TRBJ1-5; D gene uncertain. V lost 0 bases to trimming and J lost 2 bases, with 17 bases between them. Germline CDR1 reads DFQATT; CDR2 reads SNEGSKA (reference sequence). This CDR3 region has 17 residues. The CDR3 region has the DNA TGCAGTGCTAGAGATGGACCGCAGAGAGTCGGCAATCAGCCCCAGCATTTT. Protein product: CSARDGPQRVGNQPQHF.

The genes are TRBV6-1 and TRBJ2-3; D remains ambiguous. V was clipped by 7 bases and J by 4 bases, with 12 bases between them. Germline assignment: CDR1 MNHNS and CDR2 SASEGT. CDR3 size: 13 residues. In DNA form, the CDR3 reads TGTGCCAGCACGACAAATCAGGCAGATACGCAGTATTTT. Translating gives CASTTNQADTQYF.

This clonotype was counted ten times or more. The chain uses TRBV10-3 and TRBJ2-2; no clear D gene. The CDR3 consists of 11 residues. The germline V gene has CDR1 ENHRY and CDR2 SYGVKD. V was shortened by 10 bases and J by 6 bases, with 9 bases between the two germline ends. In DNA, the CDR3 is TGTGCCACCCTGTCGTCCGGGGAGCTGTTTTTT. This translates into CATLSSGELFF.

The chain joins TRBV7-9 to TRBJ1-1, with 10 bases fitting TRBD1. V lost 6 bases and J lost 6; bases outside the gene matches: 7. The CDR3 contains 14 residues. Per germline, CDR1 SEHNR and CDR2 FQNEAQ (reference sequence). CDR3 DNA sequence: TGTGCCAGCAGGTCGACAGGGGGCTTCCCTGAAGCTTTCTTT. The encoded protein is CASRSTGGFPEAFF.

The rearrangement joins TRBV3-1 to TRBJ1-1, with D perhaps TRBD1 (6 bases). Germline loops: CDR1 LGHDT, CDR2 YNNKEL (reference sequence). The CDR3 is 14 residues long. The V gene lost 3 bases and the J gene lost 1 base, with 9 bases spanning the gap. The DNA for the CDR3 is TGTGCCAGCAGCCAGGGGGGGGCGAACACTGAAGCTTTCTTT. Residues: CASSQGGANTEAFF.

This chain connects TRBV9 to TRBJ1-6; D ambiguous. This CDR3 has 14 residues. CDR1 and CDR2 from the germline V gene are SGDLS and YYNGEE. V shed 0 bases and J shed 7 bases, with 8 bases lying between them. CDR3 loop: CASSVGQVNSPLHF. CDR3 nucleotides: TGTGCCAGCAGCGTAGGGCAGGTGAATTCACCCCTCCACTTT.

The chain recombines TRBV7-8 with TRBJ1-3, with D possibly TRBD1 on 6 matching bases. CDR3 length: 15 amino acids. The germline CDR1 and CDR2 sequences are SGHVS and FQNEAQ. Trimming stripped 7 bases from V and 0 bases from J, with 13 bases between. CDR3 nucleotide sequence: TGTGCCAGCAACCCCGGGGGCCTCTCTGGAAACACCATATATTTT. It translates to CASNPGGLSGNTIYF. Filled out from reference TRBV7-8 and TRBJ1-3, the complete variable domain reads GAGVSQSPRYKVAKRGQDVALRCDPISGHVSLFWYQQALGQGPEFLTYFQNEAQLDKSGLPSDRFFAERPEGSVSTLKIQRTQQEDSAVYLCASNPGGLSGNTIYFGEGSWLTVV.

The gene calls are TRBV27 and TRBJ2-2; 7 bases map to TRBD1. Germline-derived CDR1 and CDR2 are MNHEY and SMNVEV (reference sequence). Germline trimming cut 6 bases from V and 5 bases from J; bases unmatched to any gene: 6. The CDR3 has 14 amino acids. The CDR3 reads CASSLETGTGELFF. CDR3 bases: TGTGCCAGCAGCCTTGAGACAGGGACCGGGGAGCTGTTTTTT.

Only a few counts were recorded for this clonotype. The rearrangement joins TRBV6-1 to TRBJ2-2; 8 nucleotides match TRBD2. In germline, CDR1 is MNHNS, CDR2 SASEGT. The V gene end was trimmed by 5 bases and the J gene end by 7 bases; junction bases not matched to a gene: 9. The CDR3 is made up of 15 amino acids. DNA of the CDR3: TGTGCCAGCAGTCTTAGCGGGATGGGGGACGGGGAGCTGTTTTTT. Translating gives CASSLSGMGDGELFF.

This rearrangement joins TRBV9 to TRBJ2-3; D possibly corresponds to TRBD2 (6 bases). From germline, CDR1 is SGDLS and CDR2 YYNGEE. Between the trimmed V and J ends, which lost 4 bases and 1 base, there was a span of 16 bases. The length of the CDR3 is 16 residues. The CDR3 DNA sequence: TGTGCCAGCAGCCTAGGAGGGCTAGCAGGCACAGATACGCAGTATTTT. This encodes CASSLGGLAGTDTQYF.

This clonotype was counted between two and nine times. This sequence joins TRBV20-1 and TRBJ1-5; 7 bases line up with TRBD1. CDR1 DFQATT and CDR2 SNEGSKA come from the germline V gene (reference sequence). The CDR3 loop spans 15 amino acids. The trim removed 2 bases at V and 2 bases at J, leaving 6 bases unmatched. The CDR3 reads CSARTTGDGNQPQHF. The CDR3 coding sequence is TGCAGTGCTAGAACAACAGGGGATGGCAATCAGCCCCAGCATTTT.

This clonotype occurred a few times. The V call is TRBV30, the J call TRBJ1-4, with a tentative D call TRBD1 (5 bases). There are 14 residues in the CDR3. With 4 bases removed from V and 8 bases from J, the gap between germline ends came to 17 bases. The germline CDR1 and CDR2 sequences are GTSNPN and SVGIG (reference sequence). In DNA, the CDR3 is TGTGCCTGGAACCGACAGCCTACTAGCGAAAAACTGTTTTTT. It specifies CAWNRQPTSEKLFF.

This clonotype was seen a few times. The chain is built from TRBV12-3 or TRBV12-4 and TRBJ1-1; TRBD1 might be the D (6 bases). There are 14 residues in the CDR3. V lost 6 bases and J lost 1, with 12 bases in between. The CDR3 reads CASSHRARNTEAFF. In DNA form, the CDR3 reads TGTGCCAGCAGCCACAGGGCCCGGAACACTGAAGCTTTCTTT.

This clonotype was observed a handful of times. The CDR3 sequence is CATSAAGTALRNTEAFF. DNA of the CDR3: TGTGCCACCAGTGCGGCCGGGACAGCCCTCAGGAACACTGAAGCTTTCTTT. V and J are TRBV24-1 and TRBJ1-1, with 7 bases aligning to TRBD1. CDR3 length: 17 residues. Per germline, CDR1 KGHDR and CDR2 SFDVKD. The junction had 12 bases not matched to a gene; V was cut back by 5 bases and J by 1 base.

This clonotype has only a few counts. The chain joins TRBV10-3 to TRBJ2-7; 8 positions agree with TRBD1. Germline V gene data show CDR1 as ENHRY and CDR2 as SYGVKD. V dropped 4 bases and J dropped 7; count of bases not matched to a gene: 6. The CDR3 is 13 amino acids. The CDR3 nucleotides read TGTGCCATCAGTGGGCAGGGGGCACGGGAGCAGTACTTC. This codes for CAISGQGAREQYF.